A selection of T cell receptor beta chains follows, all from one sample in a study of T cell repertoires in ileal Crohn's disease. Generated by immunoSEQ multiplex PCR, the TCRdb table keeps only in-frame clones and is missing some. The table records several thousand clones, roughly 80% of them present only once. Sequenced: ileal tissue. The receptor source for this set is an adult with Crohn's disease. Each CDR3 is given with its conserved first and last residue.

TRBJ2-1 | TRBV6-1 | CASSDVKQGNGQFF
TRBJ2-7 | TRBV11-2 | CASSSREGRSEQYF
TRBJ1-2 | TRBV6-5 | CASSPWTGGDYGYTF
TRBJ2-1 | TRBV7-8 | CASSLIPGPFNEQFF
TRBJ1-5 | TRBV19 | CASSRDREAYQPQHF
TRBJ2-1 | TRBV5-1 | CASSLRGQTYNEQFF
TRBJ2-2 | TRBV5-4 | CASSRQGNAGELFF
TRBJ2-7 | TRBV11-2 | CASSLSQGIREEQYF
TRBJ1-2 | TRBV10-3 | CAISAKNSKQGEGYGYTF
TRBJ1-5 | TRBV29-1 | CSGGQGRGQPQHF
TRBJ1-1 | TRBV19 | CASSILRDTEAFF
TRBJ1-1 | TRBV27 | CASSQQGRTEAFF
TRBJ1-2 | TRBV28 | CASSPGTGWFYGYTF
TRBJ2-3 | TRBV4-3 | CASSLGGQGDTQYF
TRBJ2-1 | TRBV9 | CASSPGPSGGYNEQFF
TRBJ1-5 | TRBV2 | CASRLTGVGQPQHF
TRBJ2-2 | TRBV10-2 | CASRLGRTGELFF
TRBJ1-5 | TRBV2 | CASSDRTGGRQPQHF
TRBJ1-2 | TRBV7-2 | CASSTTTGGYGYTF
TRBJ2-7 | TRBV7-8 | CAAAQRPSYEQYF
TRBJ1-2 | TRBV4-1 | CASSQYPRGEVGGYTF
TRBJ1-1 | TRBV6-5 | CASIPNRAINTEAFF
TRBJ2-7 | TRBV7-9 | CASSLASGAYEQYF
TRBJ2-5 | TRBV5-1 | CASSLSGEETQYF
TRBJ1-5 | TRBV7-6 | CASSLFDGNQPQHF
TRBJ1-1 | TRBV4-2 | CASSRRGQGGGDTEAFF
TRBJ1-2 | TRBV19 | CASSINTAAYGYTF
TRBJ2-1 | TRBV5-1 | CASSSMLAGGTNEQFF
TRBJ2-7 | TRBV25-1 | CASSRGQGYEQYF
TRBJ1-1 | TRBV27 | CASSFSAVTEAFF
TRBJ1-2 | TRBV2 | CASSFQGKGYGYTF
TRBJ1-1 | TRBV5-1 | CASSLTILTEAFF
TRBJ2-5 | TRBV9 | CASSAGTEGTQYF
TRBJ2-6 | TRBV10-1 | CASSAGHSGANVLTF
TRBJ1-2 | TRBV5-6 | CASSLIRSFYGYTF
TRBJ2-7 | TRBV19 | CASSIRVGTTYEQYF
TRBJ2-7 | TRBV11-2 | CASSLDTGGSAYEQYF